Listed below are T cell receptor beta chains from one sample, sequenced in a study of blood T cells in healthy people across ages. One entry per CDR3 protein, called by TCRdb with MiXCR from the 5' RACE reads. The sample lists some 640,000 distinct CDR3 sequences, approximately 30% occurring once. Sequenced input: blood. These receptors originate from an elderly woman in good health. Both conserved end residues are part of each CDR3. The order of the fields is clone size, V gene, D gene, J gene, CDR3 DNA, CDR3 protein. The D gene is left open where the match is weak. Where a row states a size, it is once, few, many or the class of an expanded clone; other rows omit it.

few	TRBV20-1	TRBD2	TRBJ2-5	TGCAGTGCTAGTCCTCTAGCGGGGGAACGGGAGACCCAGTACTTC	CSASPLAGERETQYF
few	TRBV5-1	TRBD1	TRBJ1-2	TGCGCCAGCAGACAGGGGAACTATGGCTACACCTTC	CASRQGNYGYTF
few	TRBV3-1	.	TRBJ2-3	TGTGCCAGCAGCCAATATGTGGGGCCAGATACGCAGTATTTT	CASSQYVGPDTQYF
many	TRBV5-1	.	TRBJ2-6	TGCGCCAGCAGCTTGGCCGTAGGGGCTGGGGCCAACGTCCTGACTTTC	CASSLAVGAGANVLTF
few	TRBV2	.	TRBJ2-6	TGTGCCAGCAGGCGAACCTCTGGGGCCAACGTCCTGACTTTC	CASRRTSGANVLTF
many	TRBV5-1	.	TRBJ1-4	TGCGCCAGCGGGACGAGGGGGTATAATGAAAAACTGTTTTTT	CASGTRGYNEKLFF
.	TRBV6-2/TRBV6-3	TRBD1	TRBJ1-5	TGTGCCAGCAGTTACGTGACAGGGGCCAGCAATCAGCCCCAGCATTTT	CASSYVTGASNQPQHF
many	TRBV5-1	.	TRBJ1-1	TGTGCCAGCCGTGGGTCAATGAACACTGAAGCTTTCTTT	CASRGSMNTEAFF
many	TRBV7-2	TRBD1	TRBJ2-2	TGTGCCAGCAGCTTAGAGGGACAGCTCACCGGGGAGCTGTTTTTT	CASSLEGQLTGELFF
.	TRBV6-2/TRBV6-3	.	TRBJ2-5	TGTGCCAGCAGTACACAGGGCACGGAGACCCAGTACTTC	CASSTQGTETQYF
.	TRBV28	.	TRBJ1-2	TGTGCCGGCACCTCTTTTGTTCGGACTGACTATGGCTACACCTTC	CAGTSFVRTDYGYTF
many	TRBV12-3/TRBV12-4	TRBD1	TRBJ1-5	TGTGCCAGCAGTCGAACAGGGGGCGGCAATCAGCCCCAGCATTTT	CASSRTGGGNQPQHF
.	TRBV10-3	.	TRBJ2-3	TGTGCCATCAGTGACGGGGCAGGGTGTACGCAGTATTTT	CAISDGAGCTQYF
few	TRBV6-2/TRBV6-3	.	TRBJ1-5	TGTGCCAGCAGTTCCCGCGGTCCCCAAGGGGGGCCCCAGCATTTT	CASSSRGPQGGPQHF
.	TRBV7-9	TRBD1	TRBJ1-3	TGTGCCAGCAGTTCTTTTCTCGCAAGACAGGGGCAAGGAAACACCATATATTTT	CASSSFLARQGQGNTIYF
many	TRBV20-1	.	TRBJ2-3	TGCAGTGCTAGGGCCGCCTCAGCGCCGGTGGGCACAGATACGCAGTATTTT	CSARAASAPVGTDTQYF
.	TRBV7-2	.	TRBJ1-5	TGTGCCAGCAGCCCCTCGGGGCAGCCCCGGCATTTT	CASSPSGQPRHF
many	TRBV13	TRBD1	TRBJ2-1	TGTGCCAGCAGCCCGGGACAGGGGAGGCTGAATGAGCAGTTCTTC	CASSPGQGRLNEQFF